Sequencing of this TCR beta chain was carried out in a study of blood T cells in healthy people across ages. Each sample yielded at least 6.5 million isolated PBMCs. The CDR3 has 16 residues. V gave up 0 bases and J gave up 5 bases; unmatched junction bases: 9. Germline assignment: CDR1 SGHRS and CDR2 YFSETQ. Notes on the study in general: Estimates of total diversity, which came from one million sequenced T cells, were considered to be underestimates. Relative to aged donors, long-lived donors carried more naive CD4+ cells and displayed higher diversity.

This clonotype showed up just a few times. What it recognizes is unknown. PCR was performed a second time for about 7 to 12 cycles using a sample-barcoded 5' primer and a J-beta primer mix. TCRdb processed the 5' RACE reads anew with MiXCR; each CDR3 protein has one entry. Of fewer than 750,000 distinct CDR3 sequences listed, about 50% are singletons. This receptor was taken from a woman older than 75 in good health. This chain connects TRBV5-1 to TRBJ2-3; 7 bases align to TRBD1. The specimen was blood. In DNA form, the CDR3 reads TGCGCCAGCAGCTTGGGCGACAGGGCCGGGATAGATACGCAGTATTTT. It encodes CASSLGDRAGIDTQYF.